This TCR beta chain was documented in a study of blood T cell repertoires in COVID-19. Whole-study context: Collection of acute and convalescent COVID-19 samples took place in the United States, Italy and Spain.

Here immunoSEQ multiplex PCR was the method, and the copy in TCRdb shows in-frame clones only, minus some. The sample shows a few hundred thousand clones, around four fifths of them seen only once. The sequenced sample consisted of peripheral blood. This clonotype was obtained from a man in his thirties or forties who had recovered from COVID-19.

Written as DNA, the CDR3 is TGCGCCAGCAGCTCGGGACTAGCGGGAGGAGTCTCTGGGGCCAACGTCCTGACTTTC. Protein sequence: CASSSGLAGGVSGANVLTF. The chain links TRBV5-1 to TRBJ2-6, with 15 bases fitting TRBD2. V lost 3 bases, J lost 0 bases, and 4 bases stayed unmatched. The CDR3 is 19 amino acids. CDR1 is SGHRS and CDR2 is YFSETQ in the germline V gene.